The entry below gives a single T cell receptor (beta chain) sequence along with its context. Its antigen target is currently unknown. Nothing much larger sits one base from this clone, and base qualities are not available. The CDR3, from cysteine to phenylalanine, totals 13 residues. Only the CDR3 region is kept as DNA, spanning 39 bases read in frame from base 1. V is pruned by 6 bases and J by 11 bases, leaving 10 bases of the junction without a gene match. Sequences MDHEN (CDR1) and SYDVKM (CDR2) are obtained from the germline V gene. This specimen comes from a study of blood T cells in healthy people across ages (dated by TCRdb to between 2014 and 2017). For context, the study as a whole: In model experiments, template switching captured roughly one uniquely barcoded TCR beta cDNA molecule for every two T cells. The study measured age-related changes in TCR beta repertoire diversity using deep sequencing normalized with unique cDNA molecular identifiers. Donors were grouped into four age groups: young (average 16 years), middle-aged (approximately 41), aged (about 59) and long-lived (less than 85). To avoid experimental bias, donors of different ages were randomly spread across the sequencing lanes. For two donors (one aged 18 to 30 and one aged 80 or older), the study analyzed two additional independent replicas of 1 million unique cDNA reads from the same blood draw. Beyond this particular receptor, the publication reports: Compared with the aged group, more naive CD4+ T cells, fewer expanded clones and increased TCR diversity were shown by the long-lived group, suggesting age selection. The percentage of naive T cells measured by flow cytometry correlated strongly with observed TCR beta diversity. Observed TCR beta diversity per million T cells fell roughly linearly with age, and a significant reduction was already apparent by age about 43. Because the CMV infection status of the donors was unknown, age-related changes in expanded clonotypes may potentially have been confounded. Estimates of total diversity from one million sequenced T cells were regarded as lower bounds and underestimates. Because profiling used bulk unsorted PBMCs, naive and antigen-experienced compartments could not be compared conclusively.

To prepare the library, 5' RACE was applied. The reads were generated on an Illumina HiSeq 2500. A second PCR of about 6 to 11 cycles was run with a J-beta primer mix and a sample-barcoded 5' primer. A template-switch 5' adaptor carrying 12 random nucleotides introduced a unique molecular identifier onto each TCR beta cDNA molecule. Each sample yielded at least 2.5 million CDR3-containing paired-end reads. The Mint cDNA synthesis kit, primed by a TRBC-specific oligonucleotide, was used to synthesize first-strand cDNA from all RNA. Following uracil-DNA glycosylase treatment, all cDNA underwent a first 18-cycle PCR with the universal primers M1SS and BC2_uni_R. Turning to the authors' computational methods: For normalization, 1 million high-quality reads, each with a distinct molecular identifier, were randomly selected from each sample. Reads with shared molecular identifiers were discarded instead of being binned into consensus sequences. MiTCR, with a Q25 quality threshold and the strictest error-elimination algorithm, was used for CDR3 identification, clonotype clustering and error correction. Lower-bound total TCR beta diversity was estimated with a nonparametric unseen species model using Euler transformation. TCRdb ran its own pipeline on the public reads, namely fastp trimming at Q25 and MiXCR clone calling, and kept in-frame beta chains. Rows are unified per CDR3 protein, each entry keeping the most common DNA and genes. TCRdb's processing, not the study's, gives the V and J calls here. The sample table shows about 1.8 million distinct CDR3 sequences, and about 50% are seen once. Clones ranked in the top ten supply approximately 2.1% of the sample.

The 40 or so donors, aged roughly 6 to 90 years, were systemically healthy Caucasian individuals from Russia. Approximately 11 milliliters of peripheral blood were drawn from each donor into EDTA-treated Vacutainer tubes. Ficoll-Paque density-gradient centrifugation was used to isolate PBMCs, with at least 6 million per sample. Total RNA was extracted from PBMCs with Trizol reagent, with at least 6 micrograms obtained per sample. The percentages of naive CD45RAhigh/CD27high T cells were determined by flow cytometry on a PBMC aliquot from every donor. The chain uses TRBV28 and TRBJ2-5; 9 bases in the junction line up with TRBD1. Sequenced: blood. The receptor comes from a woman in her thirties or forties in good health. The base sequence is TGTGCCAGCAGGGGACAGGGTAACAATGAGCAGTACTTC. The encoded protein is CASRGQGNNEQYF.